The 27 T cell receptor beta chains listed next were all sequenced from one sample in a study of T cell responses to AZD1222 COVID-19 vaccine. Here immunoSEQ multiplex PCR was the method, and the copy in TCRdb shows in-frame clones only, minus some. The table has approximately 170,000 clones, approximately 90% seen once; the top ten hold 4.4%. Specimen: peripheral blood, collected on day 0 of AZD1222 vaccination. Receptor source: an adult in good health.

The CDR3 region has the DNA TGTGCCAGCAGCGTAGGGGGTGTCAACGAGCAGTACTTC. Amino acid sequence: CASSVGGVNEQYF. The V call is TRBV9, the J call TRBJ2-7; the D is unclear. The CDR3 covers 13 residues. Trimming left V 0 bases short and J 5 bases short, with 9 bases between. Per the germline V gene, CDR1 is SGDLS and CDR2 is YYNGEE.

CDR3 nucleotides: TGCAGCGTTCGCGGATCCGCGGGCAATGAGCAGTTCTTC. Residues: CSVRGSAGNEQFF. The chain links TRBV29-1 to TRBJ2-1; tentatively, D is TRBD2 (5 bases). The V gene's germline CDR1 is SQVTM and CDR2 ANQGSEA. V lost 5 bases to trimming and J lost 6 bases, with 14 bases between them. The CDR3 extends over 13 amino acids.

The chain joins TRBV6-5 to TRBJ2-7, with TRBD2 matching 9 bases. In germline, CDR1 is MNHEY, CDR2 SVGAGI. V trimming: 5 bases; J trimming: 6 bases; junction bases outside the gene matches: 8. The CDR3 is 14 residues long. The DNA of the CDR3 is TGTGCCAGCAGTAACATAGCGGGAGTTGGCGAGCAGTACTTC. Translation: CASSNIAGVGEQYF.

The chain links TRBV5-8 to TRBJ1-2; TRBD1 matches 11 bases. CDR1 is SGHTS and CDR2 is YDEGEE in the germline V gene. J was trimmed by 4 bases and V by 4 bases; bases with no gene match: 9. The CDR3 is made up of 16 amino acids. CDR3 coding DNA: TGTGCCAGCAGCGTTGGACAGGGGGCTGTTGTCTATGGCTACACCTTC. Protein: CASSVGQGAVVYGYTF.

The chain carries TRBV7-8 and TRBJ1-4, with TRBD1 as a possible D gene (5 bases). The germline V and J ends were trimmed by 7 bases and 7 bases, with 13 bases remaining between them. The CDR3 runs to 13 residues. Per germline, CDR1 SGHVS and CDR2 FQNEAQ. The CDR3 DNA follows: TGTGCCAGCACGGACACCGGCCGTGAAAAACTGTTTTTT. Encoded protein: CASTDTGREKLFF.

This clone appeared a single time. The CDR3 loop reads CASSVQPDEAFF. CDR3 nucleotides: TGTGCCAGTAGTGTGCAGCCCGATGAAGCTTTCTTT. The rearrangement links TRBV19 to TRBJ1-1; D uncertain. The V gene's germline CDR1 is LNHDA and CDR2 SQIVND (reference sequence). V was shortened by 5 bases and J by 7 bases, with 11 bases between the two germline ends. There are 12 residues in the CDR3.

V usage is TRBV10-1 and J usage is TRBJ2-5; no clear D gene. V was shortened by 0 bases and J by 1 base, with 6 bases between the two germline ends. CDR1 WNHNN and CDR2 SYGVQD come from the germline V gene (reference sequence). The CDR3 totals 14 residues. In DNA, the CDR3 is TGCGCCAGCAGTGAGTCTGGGCGCCAAGAGACCCAGTACTTC. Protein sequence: CASSESGRQETQYF.

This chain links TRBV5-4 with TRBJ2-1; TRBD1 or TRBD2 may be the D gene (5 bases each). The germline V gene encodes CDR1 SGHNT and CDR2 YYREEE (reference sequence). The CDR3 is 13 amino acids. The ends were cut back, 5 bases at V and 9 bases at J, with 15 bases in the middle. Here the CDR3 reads CASSLPPGGEQFF. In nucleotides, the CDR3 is TGTGCCAGCAGTCTTCCCCCTGGGGGTGAGCAGTTCTTC.

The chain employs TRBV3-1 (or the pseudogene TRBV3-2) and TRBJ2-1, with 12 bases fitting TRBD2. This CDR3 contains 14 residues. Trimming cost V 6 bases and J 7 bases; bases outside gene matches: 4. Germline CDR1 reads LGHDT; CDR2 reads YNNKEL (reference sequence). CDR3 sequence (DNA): TGTGCCAGCAGAAAAGGACTAGCGGGAAATGAGCAGTTCTTC. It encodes CASRKGLAGNEQFF.

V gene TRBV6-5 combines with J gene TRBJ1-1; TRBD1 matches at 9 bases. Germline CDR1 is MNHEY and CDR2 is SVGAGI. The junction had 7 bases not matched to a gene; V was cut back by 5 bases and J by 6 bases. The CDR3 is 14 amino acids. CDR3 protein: CASSRGQGRPEAFF. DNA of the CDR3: TGTGCCAGCAGTCGGGGACAGGGACGCCCTGAAGCTTTCTTT.

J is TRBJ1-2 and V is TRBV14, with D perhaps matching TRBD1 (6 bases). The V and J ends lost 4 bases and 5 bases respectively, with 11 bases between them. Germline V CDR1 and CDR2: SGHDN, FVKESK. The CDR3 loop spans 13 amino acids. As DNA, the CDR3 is TGTGCCAGCAGCCCCCAAAGGGGGTATGGCTACACCTTC. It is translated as CASSPQRGYGYTF.

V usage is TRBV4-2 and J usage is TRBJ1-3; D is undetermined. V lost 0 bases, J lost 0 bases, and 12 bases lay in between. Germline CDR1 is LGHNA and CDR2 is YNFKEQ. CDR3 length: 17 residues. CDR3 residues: CASSQDHRANSGNTIYF. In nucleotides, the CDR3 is TGTGCCAGCAGCCAAGATCATAGGGCCAACTCTGGAAACACCATATATTTT.

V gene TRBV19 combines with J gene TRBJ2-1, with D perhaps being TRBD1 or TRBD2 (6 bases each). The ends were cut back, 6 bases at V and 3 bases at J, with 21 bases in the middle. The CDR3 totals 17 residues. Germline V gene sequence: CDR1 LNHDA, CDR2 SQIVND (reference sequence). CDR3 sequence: CASSPMGGGMLYNEQFF. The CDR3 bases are TGTGCCAGTAGCCCCATGGGGGGCGGGATGCTCTACAATGAGCAGTTCTTC.

DNA of the CDR3: TGTGCCAGCTCCCGATCGGGGGTTGATAATTCACCCCTCCACTTT. Translating it yields CASSRSGVDNSPLHF. V gene TRBV18 combines with J gene TRBJ1-6; D is perhaps TRBD1 (5 bases). Trimming left V 6 bases short and J 5 bases short, with 14 bases between. Germline assignment: CDR1 KGHSH and CDR2 LQKENI. The CDR3 loop spans 15 amino acids.

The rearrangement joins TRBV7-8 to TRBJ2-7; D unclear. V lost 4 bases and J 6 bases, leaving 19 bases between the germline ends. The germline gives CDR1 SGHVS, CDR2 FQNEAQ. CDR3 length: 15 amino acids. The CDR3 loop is CASSSTSKGPGEQYF. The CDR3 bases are TGTGCCAGCAGCTCGACCTCAAAGGGCCCGGGCGAGCAGTACTTC.

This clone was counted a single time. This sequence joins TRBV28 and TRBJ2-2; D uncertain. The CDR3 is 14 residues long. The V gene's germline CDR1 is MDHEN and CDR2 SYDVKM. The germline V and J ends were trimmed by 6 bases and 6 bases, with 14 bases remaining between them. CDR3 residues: CASRTPSRSGELFF. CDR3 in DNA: TGTGCCAGCAGGACTCCTAGTCGGTCCGGGGAGCTGTTTTTT.

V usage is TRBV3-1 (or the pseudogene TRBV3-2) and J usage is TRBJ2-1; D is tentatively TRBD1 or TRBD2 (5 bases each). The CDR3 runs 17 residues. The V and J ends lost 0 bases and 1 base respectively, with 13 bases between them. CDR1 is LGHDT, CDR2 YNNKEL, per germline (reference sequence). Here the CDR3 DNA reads TGTGCCAGCAGCCAAGATCGTAGGGACGCGTCCTACAATGAGCAGTTCTTC. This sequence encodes CASSQDRRDASYNEQFF.

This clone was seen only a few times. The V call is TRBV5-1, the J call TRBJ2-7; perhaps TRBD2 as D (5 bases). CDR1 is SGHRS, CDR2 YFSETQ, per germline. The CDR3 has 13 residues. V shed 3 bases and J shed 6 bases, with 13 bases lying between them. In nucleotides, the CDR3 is TGCGCCAGCAGCTGGACTGGGGTCGGCGAGCAGTACTTC. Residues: CASSWTGVGEQYF.

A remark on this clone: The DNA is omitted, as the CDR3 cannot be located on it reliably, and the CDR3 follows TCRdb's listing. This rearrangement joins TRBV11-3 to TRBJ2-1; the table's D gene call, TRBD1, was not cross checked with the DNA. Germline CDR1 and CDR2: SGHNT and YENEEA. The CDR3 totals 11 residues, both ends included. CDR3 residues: CASSLALWQFF.

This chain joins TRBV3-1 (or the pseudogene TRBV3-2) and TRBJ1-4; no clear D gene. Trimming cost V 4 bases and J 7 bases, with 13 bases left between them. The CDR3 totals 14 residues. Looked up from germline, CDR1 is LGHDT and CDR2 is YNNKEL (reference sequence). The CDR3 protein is CASSPSYGVEKLFF. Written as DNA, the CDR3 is TGTGCCAGCAGCCCCTCGTATGGAGTTGAAAAACTGTTTTTT.

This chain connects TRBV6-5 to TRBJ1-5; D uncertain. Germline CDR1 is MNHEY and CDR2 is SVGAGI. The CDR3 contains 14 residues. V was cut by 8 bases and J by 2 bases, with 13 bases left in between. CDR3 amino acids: CASDPPGGNQPQHF. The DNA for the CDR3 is TGTGCCAGCGATCCCCCGGGCGGCAATCAGCCCCAGCATTTT.

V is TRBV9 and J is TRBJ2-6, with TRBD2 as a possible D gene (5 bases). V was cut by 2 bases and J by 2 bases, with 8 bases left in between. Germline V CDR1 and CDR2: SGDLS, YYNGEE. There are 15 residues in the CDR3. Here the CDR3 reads CASSVPRAGANVLTF. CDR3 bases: TGTGCCAGCAGCGTTCCGAGGGCTGGGGCCAACGTCCTGACTTTC.

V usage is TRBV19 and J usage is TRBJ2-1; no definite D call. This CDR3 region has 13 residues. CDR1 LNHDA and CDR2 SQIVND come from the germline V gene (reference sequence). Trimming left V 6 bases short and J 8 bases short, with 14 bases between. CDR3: CASSPPSLHEQFF. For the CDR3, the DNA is TGTGCCAGTAGCCCCCCCTCCCTCCATGAGCAGTTCTTC.

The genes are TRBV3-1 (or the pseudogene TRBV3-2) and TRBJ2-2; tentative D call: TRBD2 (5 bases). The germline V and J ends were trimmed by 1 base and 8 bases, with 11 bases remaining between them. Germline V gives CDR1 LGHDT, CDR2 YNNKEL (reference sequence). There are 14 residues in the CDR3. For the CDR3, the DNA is TGTGCCAGCAGCCAAGTGAGGGTCGGGGGGGAGCTGTTTTTT. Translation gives CASSQVRVGGELFF.

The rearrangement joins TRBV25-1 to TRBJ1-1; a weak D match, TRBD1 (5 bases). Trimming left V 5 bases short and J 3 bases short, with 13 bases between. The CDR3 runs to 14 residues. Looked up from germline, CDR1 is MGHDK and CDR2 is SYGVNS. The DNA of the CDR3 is TGTGCCAGCAGTTTTACAGGATTCGACACTGAAGCTTTCTTT. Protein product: CASSFTGFDTEAFF. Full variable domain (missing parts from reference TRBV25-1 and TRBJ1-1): EADIYQTPRYLVIGTGKKITLECSQTMGHDKMYWYQQDPGMELHLIHYSYGVNSTEKGDLSSESTVSRIRTEHFPLTLESARPSHTSQYLCASSFTGFDTEAFFGQGTRLTVV.

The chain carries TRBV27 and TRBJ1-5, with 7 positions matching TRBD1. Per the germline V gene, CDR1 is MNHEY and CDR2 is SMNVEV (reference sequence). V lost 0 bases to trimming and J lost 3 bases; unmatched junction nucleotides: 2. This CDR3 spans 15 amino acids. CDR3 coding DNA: TGTGCCAGCAGTTTATCACAGGGGAACAATCAGCCCCAGCATTTT. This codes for CASSLSQGNNQPQHF.

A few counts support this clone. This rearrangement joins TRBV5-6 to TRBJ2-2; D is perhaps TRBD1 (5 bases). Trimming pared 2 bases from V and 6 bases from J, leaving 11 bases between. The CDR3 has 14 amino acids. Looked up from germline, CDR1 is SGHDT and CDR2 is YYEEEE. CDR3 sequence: CASSLGAESGELFF. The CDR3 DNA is TGTGCCAGCAGCTTAGGGGCAGAATCCGGGGAGCTGTTTTTT.